This T cell receptor beta chain was identified in a study of PD-L1 blockade in urothelial cancer. Looking at the study overall: About nine tenths of the roughly 30 patients comprised males who had bladder-origin urothelial cancer.

Urothelial carcinoma, locally advanced or metastatic, affected the patients. V trimming: 6 bases; J trimming: 5 bases; junction bases outside the gene matches: 7. The CDR3 covers 14 residues. CDR1 is SGHTA, CDR2 FQGTGA, per germline. Profiling relied on immunoSEQ multiplex PCR, and the TCRdb table lists in-frame clones only, not all of them. The sample contains fewer than 75,000 clones, approximately 81% of which appear only once. The V gene is TRBV7-3, the J gene TRBJ2-1; 7 positions agree with TRBD1. This receptor was taken from a man in his sixties or seventies with urothelial cancer. The sequences come from PBMCs, collected around atezolizumab (anti-PD-L1) treatment. The CDR3 bases are TGTGCCAGCAGTGTAGGGGGCCTCGACAATGAGCAGTTCTTC. Its protein product is CASSVGGLDNEQFF.